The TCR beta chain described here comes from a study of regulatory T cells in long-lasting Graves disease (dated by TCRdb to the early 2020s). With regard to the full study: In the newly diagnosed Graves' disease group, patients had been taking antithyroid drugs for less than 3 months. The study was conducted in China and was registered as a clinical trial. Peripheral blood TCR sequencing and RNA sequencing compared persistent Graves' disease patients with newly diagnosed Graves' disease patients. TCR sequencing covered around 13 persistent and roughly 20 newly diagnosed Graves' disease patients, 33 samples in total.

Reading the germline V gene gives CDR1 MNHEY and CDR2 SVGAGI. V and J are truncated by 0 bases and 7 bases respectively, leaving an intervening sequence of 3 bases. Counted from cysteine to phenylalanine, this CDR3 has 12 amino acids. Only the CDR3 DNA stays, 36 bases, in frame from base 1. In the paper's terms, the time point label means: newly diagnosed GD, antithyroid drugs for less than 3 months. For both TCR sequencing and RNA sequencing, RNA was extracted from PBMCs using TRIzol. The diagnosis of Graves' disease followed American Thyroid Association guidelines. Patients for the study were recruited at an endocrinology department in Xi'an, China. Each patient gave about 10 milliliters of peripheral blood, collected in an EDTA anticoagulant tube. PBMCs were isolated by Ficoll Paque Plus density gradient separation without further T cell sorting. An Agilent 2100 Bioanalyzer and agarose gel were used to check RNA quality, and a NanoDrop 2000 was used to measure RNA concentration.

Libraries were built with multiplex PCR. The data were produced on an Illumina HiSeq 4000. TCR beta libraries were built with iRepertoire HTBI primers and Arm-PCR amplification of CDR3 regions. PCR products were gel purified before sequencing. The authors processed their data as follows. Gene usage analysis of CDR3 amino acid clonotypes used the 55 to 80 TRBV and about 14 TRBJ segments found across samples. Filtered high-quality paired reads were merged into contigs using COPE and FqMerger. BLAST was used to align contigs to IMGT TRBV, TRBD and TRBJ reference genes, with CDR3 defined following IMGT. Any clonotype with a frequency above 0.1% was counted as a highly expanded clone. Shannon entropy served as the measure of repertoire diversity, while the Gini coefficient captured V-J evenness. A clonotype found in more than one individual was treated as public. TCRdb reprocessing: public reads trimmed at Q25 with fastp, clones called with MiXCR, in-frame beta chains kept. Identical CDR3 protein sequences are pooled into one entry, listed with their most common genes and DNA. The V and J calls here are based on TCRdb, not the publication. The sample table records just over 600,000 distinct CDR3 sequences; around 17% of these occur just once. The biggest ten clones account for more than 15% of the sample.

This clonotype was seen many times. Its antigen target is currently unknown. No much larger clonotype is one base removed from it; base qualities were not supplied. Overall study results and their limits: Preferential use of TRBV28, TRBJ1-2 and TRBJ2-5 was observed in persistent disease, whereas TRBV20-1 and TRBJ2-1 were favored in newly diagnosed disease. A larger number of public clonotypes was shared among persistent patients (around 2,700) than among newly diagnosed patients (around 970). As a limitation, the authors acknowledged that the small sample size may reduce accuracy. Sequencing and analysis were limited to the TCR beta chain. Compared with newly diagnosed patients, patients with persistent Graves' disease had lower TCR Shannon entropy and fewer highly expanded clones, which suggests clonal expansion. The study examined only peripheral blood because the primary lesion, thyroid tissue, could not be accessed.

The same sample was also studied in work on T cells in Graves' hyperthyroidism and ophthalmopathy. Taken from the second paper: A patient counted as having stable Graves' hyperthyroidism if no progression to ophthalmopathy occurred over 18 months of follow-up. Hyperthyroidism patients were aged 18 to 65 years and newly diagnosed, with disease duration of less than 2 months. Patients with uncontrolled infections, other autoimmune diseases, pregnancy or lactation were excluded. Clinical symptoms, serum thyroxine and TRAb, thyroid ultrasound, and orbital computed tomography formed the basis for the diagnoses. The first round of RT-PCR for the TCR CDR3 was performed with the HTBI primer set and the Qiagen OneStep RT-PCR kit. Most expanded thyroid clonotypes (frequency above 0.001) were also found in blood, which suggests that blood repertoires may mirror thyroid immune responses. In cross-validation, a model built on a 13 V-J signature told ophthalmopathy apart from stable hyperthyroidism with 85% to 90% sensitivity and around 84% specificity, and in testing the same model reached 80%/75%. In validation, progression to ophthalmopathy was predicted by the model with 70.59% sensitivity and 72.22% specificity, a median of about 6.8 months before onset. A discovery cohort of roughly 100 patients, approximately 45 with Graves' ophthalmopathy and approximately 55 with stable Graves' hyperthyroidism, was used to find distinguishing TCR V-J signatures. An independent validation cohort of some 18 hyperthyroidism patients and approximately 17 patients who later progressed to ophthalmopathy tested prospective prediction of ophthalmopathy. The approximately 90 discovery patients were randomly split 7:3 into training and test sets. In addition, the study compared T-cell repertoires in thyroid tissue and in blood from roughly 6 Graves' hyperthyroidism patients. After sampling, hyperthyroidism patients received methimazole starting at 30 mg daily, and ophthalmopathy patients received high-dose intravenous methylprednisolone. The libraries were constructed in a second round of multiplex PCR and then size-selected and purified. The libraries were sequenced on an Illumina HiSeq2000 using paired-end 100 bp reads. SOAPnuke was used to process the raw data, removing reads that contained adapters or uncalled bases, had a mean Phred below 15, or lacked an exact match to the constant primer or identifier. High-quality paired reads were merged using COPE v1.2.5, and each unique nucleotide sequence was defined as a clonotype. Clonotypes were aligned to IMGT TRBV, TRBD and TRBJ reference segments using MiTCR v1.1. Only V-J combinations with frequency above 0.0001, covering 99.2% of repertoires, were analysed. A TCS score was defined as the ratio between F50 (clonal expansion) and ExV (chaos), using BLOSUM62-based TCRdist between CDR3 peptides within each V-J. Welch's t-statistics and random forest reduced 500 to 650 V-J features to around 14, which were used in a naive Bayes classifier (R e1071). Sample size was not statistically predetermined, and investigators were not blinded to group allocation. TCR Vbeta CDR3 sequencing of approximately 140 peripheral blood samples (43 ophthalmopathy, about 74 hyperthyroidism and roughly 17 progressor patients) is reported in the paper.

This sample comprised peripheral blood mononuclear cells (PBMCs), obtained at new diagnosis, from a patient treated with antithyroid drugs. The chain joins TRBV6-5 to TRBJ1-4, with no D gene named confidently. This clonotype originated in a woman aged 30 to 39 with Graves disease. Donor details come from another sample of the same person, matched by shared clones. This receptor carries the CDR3 CASSYSGEKLFF. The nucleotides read TGTGCCAGCAGTTACTCTGGTGAAAAACTGTTTTTT.